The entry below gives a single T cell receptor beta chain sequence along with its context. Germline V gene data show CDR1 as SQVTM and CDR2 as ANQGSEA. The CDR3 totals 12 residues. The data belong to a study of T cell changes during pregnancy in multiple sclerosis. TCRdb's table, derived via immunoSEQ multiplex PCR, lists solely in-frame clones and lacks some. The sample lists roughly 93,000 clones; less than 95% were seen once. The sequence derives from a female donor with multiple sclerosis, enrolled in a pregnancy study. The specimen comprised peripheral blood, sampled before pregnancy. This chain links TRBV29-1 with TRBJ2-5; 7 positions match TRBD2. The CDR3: CSGRGYQETQYF. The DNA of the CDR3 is TGCAGTGGGAGGGGATACCAAGAGACCCAGTACTTC. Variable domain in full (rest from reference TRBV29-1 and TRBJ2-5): SAVISQKPSRDICQRGTSLTIQCQVDSQVTMMFWYRQQPGQSLTLIATANQGSEATYESGFVIDKFPISRPNLTFSTLTVSNMSPEDSSIYLCSGRGYQETQYFGPGTRLLVL.